Sequencing of this T cell receptor (beta chain) was carried out in a study of post-analysis software for immune sequencing data. The wider study: Included courses were relapsing-remitting and secondary progressive multiple sclerosis; progressive-relapsing multiple sclerosis was also included. Study-wide results and limits: A few TRBV segments occurring more often in patients than controls included TRBV5-6, TRBV5-1 and TRBV20-1. When compared against controls, multiple sclerosis patients showed significantly lower normalized Chao1 diversity.

This clonotype came up a few times. Its antigen is unknown. Germline loops: CDR1 SGDLS, CDR2 YYNGEE. Trimming took off 3 bases at V and 0 bases at J, with 12 bases between the two ends. CDR3 length equals 16 residues. The TCR beta cDNA libraries contained unique molecular identifiers. A single record per CDR3 protein comes from TCRdb applying MiXCR to the PCR reads. The sample gives 150,000 to 200,000 distinct CDR3 sequences, roughly 40% of which show up once; 25% to 35% is in the top ten. The sequence was collected from a girl between 5 and 17 years old with multiple sclerosis. The sequencing used blood, collected after autologous hematopoietic stem cell transplantation. The chain carries TRBV9 and TRBJ1-4, with TRBD1 as a possible D gene (5 bases). The CDR3, as DNA: TGTGCCAGCAGCGCCGATTCAGGGTCAACTAATGAAAAACTGTTTTTT. The encoded protein is CASSADSGSTNEKLFF.